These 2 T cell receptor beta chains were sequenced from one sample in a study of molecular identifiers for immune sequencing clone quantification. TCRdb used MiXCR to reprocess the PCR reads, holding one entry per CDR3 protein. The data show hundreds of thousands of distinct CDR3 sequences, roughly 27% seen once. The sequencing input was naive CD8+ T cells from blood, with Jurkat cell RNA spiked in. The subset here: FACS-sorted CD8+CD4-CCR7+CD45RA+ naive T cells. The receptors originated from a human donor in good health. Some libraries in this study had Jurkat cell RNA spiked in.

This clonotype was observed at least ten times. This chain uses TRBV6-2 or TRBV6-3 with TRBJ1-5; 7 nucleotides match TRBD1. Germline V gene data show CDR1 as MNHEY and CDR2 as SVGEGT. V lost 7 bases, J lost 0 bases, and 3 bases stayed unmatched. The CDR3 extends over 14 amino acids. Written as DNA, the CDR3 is TGTGCCAGCAAAACAGGGGCTAGCAATCAGCCCCAGCATTTT. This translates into CASKTGASNQPQHF.

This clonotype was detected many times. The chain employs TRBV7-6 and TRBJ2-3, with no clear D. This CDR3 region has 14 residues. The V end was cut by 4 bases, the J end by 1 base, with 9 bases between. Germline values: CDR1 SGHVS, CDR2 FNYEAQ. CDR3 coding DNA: TGTGCCAGCAGCTCGTCGCCGGGCACAGATACGCAGTATTTT. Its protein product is CASSSSPGTDTQYF.